The sequence of this TCR beta chain was determined in a study of blood T cell repertoires in COVID-19 (dated by TCRdb to 2019 to 2021). Describing the broader study: Samples covering the acute and convalescent phases of COVID-19 were provided by collaborators in the United States, Italy and Spain. The prospective study material was composed of cDNA or gDNA derived from T cells, B-cell-depleted T cells, or PBMCs. The dataset comprised deeply sampled blood TCRbeta repertoires from subjects exposed to, actively infected with, or recovered from COVID-19. A freely available public database, intended as a resource for researchers studying the immune response to SARS-CoV-2, is where the repertoires were released. The samples were drawn from the first 160 participants of the ongoing ImmuneRACE study and from about 1,200 subjects provided by 6 global collaborators. Sample metadata almost always included a de-identified subject ID, COVID-19 status, age in years and sex. HLA class I and class II types, where available, came from metadata supplied by the sample provider rather than from assay-based typing.

The V end gives up 4 bases and the J end 10 bases, leaving 12 bases in the junction not matched to a gene. CDR1 and CDR2 are drawn from the germline V gene: SGHVT, SQSDAQ. The CDR3 has 15 amino acids, counting the end cysteine and phenylalanine. Just the 45-base CDR3 DNA is kept, in frame starting at base 1. General study outcomes and caveats: The quantity of clinical and demographic metadata differed by source and by participant and was supplied without curation.

To note about this clone: The clone's antigen remains unknown. Per-base qualities were not stored, and no clone one base away is much larger.

TCRbeta CDR3 regions were amplified from genomic DNA by means of the immunoSEQ Assay, a bias-controlled multiplex PCR. For the original study's pipeline: Nucleated cell counts per sample were estimated from amplification of reference gene primers within the assay. To quantify the absolute abundance of each unique TCRbeta CDR3 rearrangement, sequence reads were collapsed and filtered. For each sample, productive Simpson clonality was calculated by taking the square root of Simpson's diversity index across productive rearrangements. This immuneACCESS table, as held by TCRdb, lists in-frame sequences with V and J called but not all clones. Of the missing ones, under half trace to an unresolved V gene in checked studies; the others have no known cause. V, J and clone size were drawn from that table, and D and trimming were deduced from the DNA. The sample profile shows about 120,000 clones; about 85% of them were found once. The ten largest clones capture approximately 1.5% of the sample.

Collaborating institutions collected whole blood in K2EDTA tubes following their own protocols. Collaborator samples were shipped for TCRbeta analysis as frozen whole blood, isolated PBMCs, or DNA extracted from either sample type. The sequencing sample was made of peripheral blood. This sequence originates from a man aged 35 to 55 with acute or convalescent COVID-19. The rearrangement joined TRBV7-4 to TRBJ2-1; TRBD2 agrees with 8 junctional bases. CDR3 reads: CASSYLLAALEEQFF. The DNA reads as follows: TGTGCCAGCAGCTACTTACTAGCGGCCCTTGAGGAGCAGTTCTTC.